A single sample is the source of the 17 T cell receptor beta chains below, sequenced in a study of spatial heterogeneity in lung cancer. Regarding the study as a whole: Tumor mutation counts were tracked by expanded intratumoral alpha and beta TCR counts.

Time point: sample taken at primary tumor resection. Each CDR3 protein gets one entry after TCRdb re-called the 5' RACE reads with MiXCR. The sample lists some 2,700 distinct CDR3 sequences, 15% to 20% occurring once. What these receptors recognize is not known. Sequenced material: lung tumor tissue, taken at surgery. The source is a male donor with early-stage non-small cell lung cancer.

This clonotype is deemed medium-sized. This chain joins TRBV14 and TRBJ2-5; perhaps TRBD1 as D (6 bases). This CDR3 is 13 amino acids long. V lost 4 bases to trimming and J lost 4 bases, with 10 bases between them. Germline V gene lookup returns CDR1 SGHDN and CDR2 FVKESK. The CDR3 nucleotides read TGTGCCAGCAGCCCAGAACAGGGAGAGACCCAGTACTTC. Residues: CASSPEQGETQYF.

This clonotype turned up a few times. The CDR3 bases are TGCAGCGTTAAGATGCAGGGGGGGGTTACAGATACGCAGTATTTT. Its protein product is CSVKMQGGVTDTQYF. The chain uses TRBV29-1 and TRBJ2-3, with D possibly being TRBD1 or TRBD2 (7 bases each). Trimming shortened V by 5 bases and J by 3 bases, and 18 bases separated the two germline ends. This CDR3 contains 15 residues. Germline V gives CDR1 SQVTM, CDR2 ANQGSEA.

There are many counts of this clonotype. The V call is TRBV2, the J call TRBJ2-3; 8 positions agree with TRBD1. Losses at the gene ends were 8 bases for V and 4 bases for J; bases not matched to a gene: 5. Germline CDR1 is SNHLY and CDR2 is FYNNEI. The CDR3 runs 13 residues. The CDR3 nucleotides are TGTGCCAGCGAGGGGACAGGCGCAGATACGCAGTATTTT. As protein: CASEGTGADTQYF. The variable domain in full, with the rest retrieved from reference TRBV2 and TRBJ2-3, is EPEVTQTPSHQVTQMGQEVILRCVPISNHLYFYWYRQILGQKVEFLVSFYNNEISEKSEIFDDQFSVERPDGSNFTLKIRSTKLEDSAMYFCASEGTGADTQYFGPGTRLTVL.

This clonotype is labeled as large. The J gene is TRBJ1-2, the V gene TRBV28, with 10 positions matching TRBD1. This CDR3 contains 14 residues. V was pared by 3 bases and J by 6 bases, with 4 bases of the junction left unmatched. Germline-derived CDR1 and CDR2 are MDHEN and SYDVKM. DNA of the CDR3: TGTGCCAGCAGTTTCGGGGGGACAGGGGATGGCTACACCTTC. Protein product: CASSFGGTGDGYTF.

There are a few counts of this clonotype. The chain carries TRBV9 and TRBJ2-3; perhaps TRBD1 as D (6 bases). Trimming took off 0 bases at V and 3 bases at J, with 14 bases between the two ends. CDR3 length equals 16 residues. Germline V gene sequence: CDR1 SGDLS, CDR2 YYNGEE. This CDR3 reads CASSVGGLRATDTQYF. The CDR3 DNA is TGTGCCAGCAGCGTAGGGGGGCTGCGGGCAACAGATACGCAGTATTTT.

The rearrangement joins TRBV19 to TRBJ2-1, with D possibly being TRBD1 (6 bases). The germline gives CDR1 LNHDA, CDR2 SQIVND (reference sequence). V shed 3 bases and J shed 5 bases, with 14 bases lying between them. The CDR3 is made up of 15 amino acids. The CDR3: CASSIGTRGNNEQFF. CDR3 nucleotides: TGTGCCAGTAGTATCGGGACAAGGGGAAACAATGAGCAGTTCTTC.

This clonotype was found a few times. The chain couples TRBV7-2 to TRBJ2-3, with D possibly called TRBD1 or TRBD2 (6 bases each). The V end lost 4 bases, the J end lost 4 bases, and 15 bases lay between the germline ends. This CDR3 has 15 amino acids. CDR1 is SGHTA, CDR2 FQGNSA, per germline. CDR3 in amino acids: CASSSMGGWADTQYF. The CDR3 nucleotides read TGTGCCAGCAGCTCAATGGGGGGCTGGGCAGATACGCAGTATTTT.

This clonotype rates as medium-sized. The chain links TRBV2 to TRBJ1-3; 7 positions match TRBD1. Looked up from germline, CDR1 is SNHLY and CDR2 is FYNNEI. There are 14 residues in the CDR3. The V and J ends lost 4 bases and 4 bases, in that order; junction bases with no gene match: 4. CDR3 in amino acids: CASSGQGTGNTIYF. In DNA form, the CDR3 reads TGTGCCAGCAGTGGACAGGGTACGGGAAACACCATATATTTT.

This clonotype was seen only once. This chain's CDR3 is CASSVADRDEAFF. The CDR3 region has the DNA TGTGCCAGCAGCGTAGCCGACAGGGATGAAGCTTTCTTT. The chain employs TRBV9 and TRBJ1-1, with 7 nucleotides matching TRBD1. Per the germline V gene, CDR1 is SGDLS and CDR2 is YYNGEE. The length of the CDR3 is 13 residues. Unmatched junction bases numbered 3, after V lost 0 bases and J lost 7 bases.

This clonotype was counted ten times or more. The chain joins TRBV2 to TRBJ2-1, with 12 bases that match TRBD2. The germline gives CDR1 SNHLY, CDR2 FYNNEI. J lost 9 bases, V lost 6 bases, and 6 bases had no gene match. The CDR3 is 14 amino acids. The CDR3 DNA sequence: TGTGCCAGCAGGGATCCACTAGCGGGGGGTGAGCAGTTCTTC. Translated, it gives CASRDPLAGGEQFF.

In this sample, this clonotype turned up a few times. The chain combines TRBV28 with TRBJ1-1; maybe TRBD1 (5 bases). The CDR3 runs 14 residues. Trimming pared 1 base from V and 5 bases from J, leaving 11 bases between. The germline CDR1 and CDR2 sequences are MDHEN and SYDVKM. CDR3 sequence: CASSLSREGTEAFF. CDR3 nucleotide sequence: TGTGCCAGCAGTTTATCCAGGGAGGGGACTGAAGCTTTCTTT.

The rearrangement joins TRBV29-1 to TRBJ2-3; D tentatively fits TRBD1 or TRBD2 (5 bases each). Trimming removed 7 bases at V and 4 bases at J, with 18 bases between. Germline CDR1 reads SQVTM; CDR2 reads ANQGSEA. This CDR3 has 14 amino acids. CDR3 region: CSARSGTGADTQYF. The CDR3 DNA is TGCAGCGCCCGATCAGGGACCGGGGCAGATACGCAGTATTTT.

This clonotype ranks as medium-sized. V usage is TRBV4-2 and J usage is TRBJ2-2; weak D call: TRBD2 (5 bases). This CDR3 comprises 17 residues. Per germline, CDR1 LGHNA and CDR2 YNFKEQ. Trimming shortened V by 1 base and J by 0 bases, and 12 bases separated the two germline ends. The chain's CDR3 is CASSQGRSGSNTGELFF. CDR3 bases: TGTGCCAGCAGCCAAGGTAGAAGCGGTTCGAACACCGGGGAGCTGTTTTTT.

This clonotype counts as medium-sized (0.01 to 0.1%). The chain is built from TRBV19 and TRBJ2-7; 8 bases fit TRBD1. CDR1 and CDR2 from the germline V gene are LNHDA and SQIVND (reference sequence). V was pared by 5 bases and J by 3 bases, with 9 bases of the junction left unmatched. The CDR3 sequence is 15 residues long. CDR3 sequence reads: CASSPSGTGGYEQYF. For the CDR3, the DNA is TGTGCCAGTAGTCCGTCGGGAACAGGGGGCTACGAGCAGTACTTC. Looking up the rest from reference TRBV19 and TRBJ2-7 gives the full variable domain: DGGITQSPKYLFRKEGQNVTLSCEQNLNHDAMYWYRQDPGQGLRLIYYSQIVNDFQKGDIAEGYSVSREKKESFPLTVTSAQKNPTAFYLCASSPSGTGGYEQYFGPGTRLTVT.

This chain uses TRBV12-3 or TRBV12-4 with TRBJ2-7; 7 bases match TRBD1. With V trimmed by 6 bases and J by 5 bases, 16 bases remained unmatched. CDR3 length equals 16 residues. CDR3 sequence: CASSRGSGGRRNEQYF. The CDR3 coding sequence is TGTGCCAGCAGCCGGGGCTCAGGGGGTCGCAGGAACGAGCAGTACTTC.

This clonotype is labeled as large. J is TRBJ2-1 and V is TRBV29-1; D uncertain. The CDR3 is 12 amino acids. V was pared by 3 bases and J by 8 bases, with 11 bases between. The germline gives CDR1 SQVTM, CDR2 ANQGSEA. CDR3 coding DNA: TGCAGCGTTGAGCCGAGTGGGGATGAGCAGTTCTTC. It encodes CSVEPSGDEQFF.

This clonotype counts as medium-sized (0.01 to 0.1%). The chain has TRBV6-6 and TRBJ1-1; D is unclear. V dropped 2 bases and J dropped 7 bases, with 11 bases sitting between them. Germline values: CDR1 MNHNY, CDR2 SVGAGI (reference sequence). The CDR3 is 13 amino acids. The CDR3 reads CASSYGDKSEAFF. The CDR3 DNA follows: TGTGCCAGCAGTTACGGAGACAAAAGTGAAGCTTTCTTT.